One and the same sample provided the 21 T cell receptor beta chains below, sequenced in a study of blood T cells in healthy people across ages. Primers used in a second PCR of about 7 to 12 cycles were a sample-barcoded 5' primer and a J-beta primer mix. TCRdb passed the 5' RACE reads through MiXCR, listing each CDR3 protein once. Of about 2 million distinct CDR3 sequences in the sample, around 50% were seen once. Material: blood. These receptors came from a woman aged 40 to 50 in good health.

The CDR3 sequence is CASSFIQGNTDTQYF. The CDR3 DNA sequence: TGTGCCAGCAGCTTCATCCAGGGAAACACAGATACGCAGTATTTT. V usage is TRBV7-9 and J usage is TRBJ2-3; perhaps TRBD1 as D (5 bases). V dropped 3 bases and J dropped 2 bases, with 12 bases sitting between them. Looked up from germline, CDR1 is SEHNR and CDR2 is FQNEAQ (reference sequence). This CDR3 is 15 amino acids long.

The table lists this clonotype with a few counts. A read error may account for a junction end that differs from germline. This chain links TRBV7-7 with TRBJ2-4, with D unclear. The CDR3 is made up of 19 amino acids. Germline CDR1 is SSHAT and CDR2 is FNYEAQ (reference sequence). The CDR3 loop is CASSLVGRLERLAKNIQYF. The CDR3 DNA is TGTGCTAGCAGCTTAGTCGGCAGATTGGAGAGGCTAGCCAAAAACATTCAGTACTTC.

This clonotype was detected once. This chain joins TRBV4-2 and TRBJ2-1; the match to TRBD1 covers 8 bases. V was pared by 5 bases and J by 4 bases, with 10 bases of the junction left unmatched. Germline values: CDR1 LGHNA, CDR2 YNFKEQ. CDR3 length: 16 amino acids. DNA of the CDR3: TGTGCCAGCAGCGGGTCCCGGGACAGGATTTACAATGAGCAGTTCTTC. This sequence encodes CASSGSRDRIYNEQFF.

This clonotype was seen more than once but under ten times. The chain recombines TRBV20-1 with TRBJ2-1, with TRBD1 matching 11 bases. Germline-derived CDR1 and CDR2 are DFQATT and SNEGSKA (reference sequence). The CDR3 is 20 amino acids. V dropped 6 bases and J dropped 4; count of bases not matched to a gene: 23. CDR3 bases: TGCAGTGCGAAGGCCTTCCCACCGCCCACGGACAGGGGGCAATACAATGAGCAGTTCTTC. This sequence encodes CSAKAFPPPTDRGQYNEQFF.

The J gene is TRBJ2-6, the V gene TRBV29-1, with D possibly matching TRBD2 (6 bases). The CDR3 has 16 residues. The V end lost 0 bases, the J end lost 2 bases, and 11 bases lay between the germline ends. The V gene's germline CDR1 is SQVTM and CDR2 ANQGSEA. For the CDR3, the DNA is TGCAGCGTTGAAGATCGAGGCGGGGCTGGGGCCAACGTCCTGACTTTC. Translation gives CSVEDRGGAGANVLTF.

V gene TRBV20-1 combines with J gene TRBJ1-1; possibly TRBD1 for D (6 bases). Germline CDR1 is DFQATT and CDR2 is SNEGSKA (reference sequence). The CDR3 has 15 residues. Trimming shortened V by 0 bases and J by 1 base, and 12 bases separated the two germline ends. CDR3 in DNA: TGCAGTGCTAGAGATTGGGGGGGGCAGAACACTGAAGCTTTCTTT. The encoded protein is CSARDWGGQNTEAFF.

This clonotype occurred a few times. The chain couples TRBV5-1 to TRBJ2-7; no firm D call. Germline lookup yields CDR1 SGHRS and CDR2 YFSETQ. The ends were cut back, 4 bases at V and 4 bases at J, with 12 bases in the middle. This CDR3 comprises 13 residues. CDR3 amino acids: CASSPNPWYEQYF. The DNA of the CDR3 is TGCGCCAGCAGCCCCAACCCATGGTACGAGCAGTACTTC.

J is TRBJ1-5 and V is TRBV7-2; D unclear. Germline values: CDR1 SGHTA, CDR2 FQGNSA. This CDR3 comprises 13 residues. V was cut by 5 bases and J by 6 bases, with 11 bases left in between. The CDR3 reads CASSTIEAQPQHF. For the CDR3, the DNA is TGTGCCAGCAGCACCATAGAGGCTCAGCCCCAGCATTTT.

This rearrangement joins TRBV20-1 to TRBJ2-3; D remains unclear. The length of the CDR3 is 11 residues. CDR1 DFQATT and CDR2 SNEGSKA come from the germline V gene (reference sequence). Between the trimmed V and J ends, which lost 5 bases and 7 bases, there was a span of 10 bases. The CDR3 nucleotides are TGCAGTGCTTTACGGACCTATACGCAGTATTTT. Its translation: CSALRTYTQYF.

The table lists this clonotype with a count of one. V and J are TRBV3-1 and TRBJ2-2; 8 bases match TRBD1. The CDR3 has 18 amino acids. The junction had 9 bases not matched to a gene; V was cut back by 0 bases and J by 3 bases. From germline, CDR1 is LGHDT and CDR2 YNNKEL (reference sequence). CDR3: CASSQESRTGWDTGELFF. As DNA, the CDR3 is TGTGCCAGCAGCCAAGAATCCCGGACAGGGTGGGACACCGGGGAGCTGTTTTTT.

The chain employs TRBV19 and TRBJ2-1; 8 bases map to TRBD1. V lost 3 bases and J lost 6; bases outside the gene matches: 4. CDR1 is LNHDA, CDR2 SQIVND, per germline (reference sequence). The CDR3 has 14 residues. The CDR3 protein is CASSIGDRGNEQFF. CDR3 in DNA: TGTGCCAGTAGTATCGGAGACAGGGGCAATGAGCAGTTCTTC.

Turning to this clonotype: This may stem from a read error, because a much larger clone lies one nucleotide away. J is TRBJ2-7 and V is TRBV29-1; no clear D. This CDR3 is built from 12 residues. V gave up 6 bases and J gave up 7 bases, with 16 bases separating them. CDR1 and CDR2 (germline): SQVTM, ANQGSEA. In DNA form, the CDR3 reads TGCAGCGTGCCTTGGGGTTACAATGAGCAGTACTTC. Amino acid sequence: CSVPWGYNEQYF.

The J gene is TRBJ2-7, the V gene TRBV6-4, with 9 bases fitting TRBD1. Germline-derived CDR1 and CDR2 are MRHNA and SNTAGT. V gave up 6 bases and J gave up 0 bases; unmatched junction bases: 9. CDR3 length: 16 amino acids. CDR3 sequence reads: CASRPGDRASSYEQYF. CDR3 DNA sequence: TGTGCCAGCAGACCGGGGGACAGGGCCAGCTCCTACGAGCAGTACTTC.

This clonotype was picked up a small number of times. This chain links TRBV2 with TRBJ2-1; D gene ambiguous. Trimming pared 7 bases from V and 7 bases from J, leaving 8 bases between. There are 11 residues in the CDR3. The germline V gene has CDR1 SNHLY and CDR2 FYNNEI. CDR3 region: CASTFGNEQFF. The CDR3 DNA reads as TGTGCCAGCACCTTTGGAAATGAGCAGTTCTTC.

This clonotype has more than one count but fewer than ten. The genes are TRBV4-2 and TRBJ2-3; D tentatively reads TRBD1 or TRBD2 (6 bases each). CDR3 length: 16 residues. Germline V gives CDR1 LGHNA, CDR2 YNFKEQ. The germline V and J ends were trimmed by 2 bases and 5 bases, with 17 bases remaining between them. CDR3 DNA sequence: TGTGCCAGCAGCCAACTAATGGGGGGCCGGGGAGATACGCAGTATTTT. Protein product: CASSQLMGGRGDTQYF.

This chain connects TRBV5-1 to TRBJ2-7; D is unresolved. The ends were cut back, 4 bases at V and 7 bases at J, with 15 bases in the middle. The CDR3 sequence is 13 residues long. Germline CDR1 SGHRS, CDR2 YFSETQ. CDR3 in amino acids: CASSDVLGNEQYF. CDR3 bases: TGCGCCAGCAGCGATGTTTTGGGCAATGAGCAGTACTTC.

The rearrangement joins TRBV7-9 to TRBJ1-4, with TRBD1 identical over 7 bases. This CDR3 has 14 residues. Losses at the gene ends were 4 bases for V and 5 bases for J; bases not matched to a gene: 4. The V gene's germline CDR1 is SEHNR and CDR2 FQNEAQ (reference sequence). DNA of the CDR3: TGTGCCAGCAGCTCTTACAGGGGCAATGAAAAACTGTTTTTT. Its protein is CASSSYRGNEKLFF.

This chain joins TRBV28 and TRBJ2-3, with TRBD1 identical over 8 bases. The CDR3 is 18 residues long. Germline CDR1 and CDR2: MDHEN and SYDVKM. V lost 3 bases, J lost 5 bases, and 16 bases stayed unmatched. CDR3 DNA sequence: TGTGCCAGCAGTTTTTCGTTGGGACAGGTCATTGTGCGAGATACGCAGTATTTT. Protein product: CASSFSLGQVIVRDTQYF. Full variable domain (missing parts from reference TRBV28 and TRBJ2-3): DVKVTQSSRYLVKRTGEKVFLECVQDMDHENMFWYRQDPGLGLRLIYFSYDVKMKEKGDIPEGYSVSREKKERFSLILESASTNQTSMYLCASSFSLGQVIVRDTQYFGPGTRLTVL.

The chain combines TRBV27 with TRBJ1-2; D uncertain. The germline gives CDR1 MNHEY, CDR2 SMNVEV (reference sequence). The CDR3 has 13 residues. Trimming removed 2 bases from V and 5 bases from J, with 9 bases in between. The chain's CDR3 is CASSLTLDYGYTF. The CDR3 DNA follows: TGTGCCAGCAGTTTAACTCTCGATTATGGCTACACCTTC.

DNA of the CDR3: TGTGCCAGCGATCCGTACGGACAGGACACAGATACGCAGTATTTT. Translation gives CASDPYGQDTDTQYF. The chain couples TRBV9 to TRBJ2-3; 7 bases agree with TRBD1. Germline V gene data show CDR1 as SGDLS and CDR2 as YYNGEE. V gave up 7 bases and J gave up 2 bases; unmatched junction bases: 10. CDR3 length equals 15 residues.

This chain uses TRBV27 with TRBJ2-1; the D is unclear. Trimming removed 7 bases from V and 7 bases from J, with 14 bases in between. The CDR3 has 13 residues. The V gene's germline CDR1 is MNHEY and CDR2 SMNVEV (reference sequence). The CDR3 bases are TGTGCCAGCATGGCTTCAGCGAATAATGAGCAGTTCTTC. Amino acid sequence: CASMASANNEQFF.